These 9 T cell receptor beta chains were sequenced from one sample in a study of T cell changes during pregnancy in multiple sclerosis. The table came from immunoSEQ multiplex PCR; TCRdb's copy has only in-frame clones and leaves some out. The sample holds 85,000 to 100,000 clones, 85% to 95% seen once. The sample was peripheral blood, taken after pregnancy. The receptors derive from a female donor with multiple sclerosis, enrolled in a pregnancy study.

The chain links TRBV10-3 to TRBJ2-7; D might be TRBD2 (7 bases). Germline V lookup: CDR1 ENHRY, CDR2 SYGVKD. The CDR3 contains 16 residues. The ends were cut back, 4 bases at V and 4 bases at J, with 20 bases in the middle. The DNA for the CDR3 is TGTGCCATCAGTGCGGCGGGTTGGGGGGGCCAGTACGAGCAGTACTTC. It is translated as CAISAAGWGGQYEQYF.

The chain couples TRBV7-8 to TRBJ1-1, with 10 bases matching TRBD1. The CDR3 totals 18 residues. V shed 5 bases, J shed 5 bases, and the junction held 17 bases outside the gene matches. The germline V gene has CDR1 SGHVS and CDR2 FQNEAQ. CDR3 amino acids: CASSRRWDRGVKLTEAFF. The DNA for the CDR3 is TGTGCCAGCAGCCGCCGATGGGACAGGGGAGTGAAACTGACTGAAGCTTTCTTT. The complete variable domain, with remaining parts taken from reference TRBV7-8 and TRBJ1-1, reads GAGVSQSPRYKVAKRGQDVALRCDPISGHVSLFWYQQALGQGPEFLTYFQNEAQLDKSGLPSDRFFAERPEGSVSTLKIQRTQQEDSAVYLCASSRRWDRGVKLTEAFFGQGTRLTVV.

The V gene is TRBV10-3, the J gene TRBJ1-1; 12 nucleotides align to TRBD1. The CDR3 contains 15 residues. J gave up 10 bases and V 0 bases, and 6 bases lay outside the gene matches. CDR1 ENHRY and CDR2 SYGVKD come from the germline V gene. As DNA, the CDR3 is TGTGCCATCAGTGAGTCGTGGGACAGGGGGCGCGGAGCTTTCTTT. Translated: CAISESWDRGRGAFF.

This chain connects TRBV10-3 to TRBJ2-3; TRBD1 is a possible D gene (6 bases). Germline CDR1 and CDR2: ENHRY and SYGVKD. The CDR3 extends over 13 amino acids. Trimming shortened V by 4 bases and J by 2 bases, and 7 bases separated the two germline ends. The CDR3 DNA is TGTGCCATCAGTGGACAGGACACAGATACGCAGTATTTT. Protein product: CAISGQDTDTQYF.

The chain has TRBV9 and TRBJ2-3, with D possibly being TRBD2 (5 bases). This CDR3 has 14 amino acids. The V end lost 4 bases, the J end lost 6 bases, and 15 bases lay between the germline ends. From germline, CDR1 is SGDLS and CDR2 YYNGEE. Here the CDR3 reads CASSPGGGFDTQYF. The DNA for the CDR3 is TGTGCCAGCAGCCCTGGTGGAGGTTTTGATACGCAGTATTTT.

The chain combines TRBV5-4 with TRBJ1-1; 8 nucleotides align to TRBD1. CDR1 is SGHNT, CDR2 YYREEE, per germline (reference sequence). This CDR3 has 14 residues. Trimming cost V 4 bases and J 5 bases; bases outside gene matches: 7. The CDR3 DNA reads TGTGCCAGCAGCCCACAGGGGGAAGAAACTGAAGCTTTCTTT. It codes for CASSPQGEETEAFF.

The V gene is TRBV10-1, the J gene TRBJ2-7; TRBD1 matches at 9 bases. V was clipped by 4 bases and J by 5 bases; unmatched bases: 9. The CDR3 has 15 amino acids. The germline V gene encodes CDR1 WNHNN and CDR2 SYGVQD (reference sequence). This chain's CDR3 is CASSVTGTGRDEQYF. The CDR3 DNA is TGCGCCAGCAGTGTGACCGGGACAGGGCGTGACGAGCAGTACTTC.

The chain couples TRBV9 to TRBJ1-2, with 7 nucleotides matching TRBD1. The V segment lost 3 bases and the J segment 7 bases; nucleotides outside the gene matches: 9. The CDR3 is made up of 14 amino acids. CDR1 and CDR2 from the germline V gene are SGDLS and YYNGEE. The CDR3 nucleotides read TGTGCCAGCAGCGGGGGGCAGGGGGTAATTGGCTACACCTTC. Its translation is CASSGGQGVIGYTF.

The genes are TRBV5-1 and TRBJ2-4; D remains ambiguous. The germline V and J ends were trimmed by 0 bases and 0 bases, with 10 bases remaining between them. The CDR3 length is 16 residues. Germline V CDR1 and CDR2: SGHRS, YFSETQ. The CDR3 DNA follows: TGCGCCAGCAGCTTGGGAACGCCACTAGCCAAAAACATTCAGTACTTC. Translation: CASSLGTPLAKNIQYF.